The sequence of this T cell receptor beta chain was determined in a study of T cell repertoires in cytomegalovirus infection. Study-wide background: CMV epitopes that were recently identified and HLA-C-restricted were used alongside well-studied HLA-B-restricted ones. In public TCR beta signatures, there were indications of both CMV infection and matching HLA type. Findings and limits, study-wide: What dominated the ex vivo response were HLA-C-restricted CMV-specific TCR beta clonotypes. There were carriers of CMV plus the relevant HLA, and cumulative public TCR beta family frequency identified them.

Each CDR3 protein is one row after TCRdb ran MiXCR on the reads. This sample carries about 830,000 distinct CDR3 sequences, roughly 33% of them seen once, and the ten largest clones take 9.5% to 15%. This clonotype has more than one count but fewer than ten. Its antigen is undetermined. This TCR was sampled from a human donor in good health (CMV status not recorded). Some clones in this sample may be carry-over from other donors' samples. Sequenced material: cultured CD8+ T cells from PBMCs, taken from culture after CMV antigen stimulation.

CDR3 bases: TGTGCCAGCAGTTTCGGACAGGGGAGTTTGGATACGCAGTATTTT. Amino acids: CASSFGQGSLDTQYF. The chain links TRBV12-3 or TRBV12-4 to TRBJ2-3, with 9 nucleotides matching TRBD1. The V and J ends lost 3 bases and 6 bases, in that order; junction bases with no gene match: 7. The CDR3 runs to 15 residues.